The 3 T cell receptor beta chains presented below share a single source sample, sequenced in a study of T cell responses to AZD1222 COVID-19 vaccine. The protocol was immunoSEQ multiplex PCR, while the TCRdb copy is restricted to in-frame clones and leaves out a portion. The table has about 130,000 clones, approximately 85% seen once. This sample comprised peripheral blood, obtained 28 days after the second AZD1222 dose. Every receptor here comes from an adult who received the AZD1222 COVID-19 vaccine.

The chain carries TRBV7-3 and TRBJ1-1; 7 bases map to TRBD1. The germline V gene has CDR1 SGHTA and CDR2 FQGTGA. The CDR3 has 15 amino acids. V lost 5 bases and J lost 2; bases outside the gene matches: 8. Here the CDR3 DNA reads TGTGCCAGCAGCCCCACAGGGGACTTAAACACTGAAGCTTTCTTT. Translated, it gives CASSPTGDLNTEAFF.

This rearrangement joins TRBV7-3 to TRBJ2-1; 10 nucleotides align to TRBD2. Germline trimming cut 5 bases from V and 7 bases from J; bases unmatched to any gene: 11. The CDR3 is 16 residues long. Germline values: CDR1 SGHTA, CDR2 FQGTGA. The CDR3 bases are TGTGCCAGCAGCCCCCATGGGACTAGCGAAACAAATGAGCAGTTCTTC. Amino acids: CASSPHGTSETNEQFF.

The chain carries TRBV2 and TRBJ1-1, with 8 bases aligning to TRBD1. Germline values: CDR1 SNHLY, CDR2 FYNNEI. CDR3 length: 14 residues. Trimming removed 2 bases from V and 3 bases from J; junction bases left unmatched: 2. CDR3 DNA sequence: TGTGCCAGCAGTGAACAGGGGGCTTACACTGAAGCTTTCTTT. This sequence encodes CASSEQGAYTEAFF.